The present TCR beta chain was sequenced within a study of CD8 T cells in ankylosing spondylitis. The study, taken as a whole, reports: Earlier studies detected some motif variants in reactive arthritis synovial fluid and blood. Significant enrichment of disease-linked clones was reportedly seen in matched ankylosing spondylitis synovial fluid.

As concerns this clonotype: The antigen is not known.

Generation of TCR beta libraries employed quantitative 5'-RACE incorporating molecular barcodes. TCRdb fed the 5' RACE reads into MiXCR, producing one record per CDR3 protein. This sample has about 36,000 distinct CDR3 sequences, with around 6.2% found just once. The clonotype originates from a male donor with ankylosing spondylitis or in good health (not recorded which). What was sequenced was blood, either unsorted or a sorted T cell fraction (not recorded which).

CDR3 region: CASSWPTTGDNTGELFF. The CDR3 DNA is TGCGCCAGCAGCTGGCCAACAACAGGGGACAACACCGGGGAGCTGTTTTTT. This sequence joins TRBV5-1 and TRBJ2-2; TRBD1 matches 7 bases. Germline CDR1 SGHRS, CDR2 YFSETQ. Trimming cost V 3 bases and J 2 bases; bases outside gene matches: 10. The CDR3 runs 17 residues.